The clone carrying this TCR beta chain was seen just once. TCRdb's table, derived via immunoSEQ multiplex PCR, lists solely in-frame clones and lacks some. Found here are 350,000 to 600,000 clones, nearly 90% of them singletons; the top ten hold 1.7%. This entry belongs to a study of Ad26.COV2.S vaccination and SARS-CoV-2 variants. V lost 8 bases and J 9 bases, leaving 23 bases between the germline ends. The CDR3 covers 15 residues. Germline V gene lookup returns CDR1 MDHEN and CDR2 SYDVKM. As for treatment: some 20 received Ad26.COV2.S at low or high dose, single or two shots; roughly five received placebo; per-sample allocation not given. Each sample was drawn 63 days after the first injection (of vaccine or placebo).

The sample here was peripheral blood, taken in a trial of Ad26.COV2.S vaccine versus placebo. The sequence was obtained from a person between 18 and 65 years old who received the Ad26.COV2.S COVID-19 vaccine or a placebo. The chain employs TRBV28 and TRBJ2-1; D is unresolved. CDR3 protein: CASYPPGLSSGEQFF. As DNA, the CDR3 is TGTGCCAGCTACCCCCCGGGCCTCTCCTCGGGTGAGCAGTTCTTC.